The 14 T cell receptor beta chains reported below all come from one sample, sequenced in a study of blood T cell repertoires in COVID-19. Libraries were prepared by immunoSEQ multiplex PCR; TCRdb keeps only in-frame clonotypes and omits some of them. The sample carries fewer than 500,000 clones, about 87% recorded once. The sequenced material came from peripheral blood. The receptors shown here come from a man in his late teens or twenties with COVID-19, enrolled during active disease.

This chain links TRBV29-1 with TRBJ2-3; maybe TRBD2 (6 bases). V was trimmed by 6 bases and J by 6 bases, leaving 19 bases between them. The CDR3 covers 14 residues. Germline values: CDR1 SQVTM, CDR2 ANQGSEA. This CDR3 reads CSVPPNGSEDTQYF. Here the CDR3 DNA reads TGCAGCGTCCCCCCCAACGGGAGTGAGGATACGCAGTATTTT.

The chain uses TRBV6-2 or TRBV6-3 and TRBJ2-7; D remains ambiguous. Trimming shortened V by 0 bases and J by 3 bases, and 9 bases separated the two germline ends. There are 14 residues in the CDR3. In germline, CDR1 is MNHEY, CDR2 SVGEGT. Here the CDR3 DNA reads TGTGCCAGCAGTTACTCCCGGAGCATCTACGAGCAGTACTTC. This translates into CASSYSRSIYEQYF.

This chain uses TRBV7-8 with TRBJ1-1, with TRBD1 identical over 8 bases. In germline, CDR1 is SGHVS, CDR2 FQNEAQ. The CDR3 is 14 residues long. V was pared by 4 bases and J by 0 bases, with 1 base of the junction left unmatched. CDR3 bases: TGTGCCAGCAGCTGGGACAGGCTGAACACTGAAGCTTTCTTT. This sequence encodes CASSWDRLNTEAFF. The full variable domain, in which reference TRBV7-8 and TRBJ1-1 provide the parts outside the CDR3, is GAGVSQSPRYKVAKRGQDVALRCDPISGHVSLFWYQQALGQGPEFLTYFQNEAQLDKSGLPSDRFFAERPEGSVSTLKIQRTQQEDSAVYLCASSWDRLNTEAFFGQGTRLTVV.

This sequence joins TRBV10-3 and TRBJ2-7; 10 nucleotides match TRBD1. V gave up 3 bases and J gave up 0 bases; unmatched junction bases: 5. Germline V gene sequence: CDR1 ENHRY, CDR2 SYGVKD. The CDR3 has 16 amino acids. Written as DNA, the CDR3 is TGTGCCATCAGTGATGACAGGGGGCCCCTCTCCTACGAGCAGTACTTC. Translating it yields CAISDDRGPLSYEQYF.

CDR3 sequence: CASSSRKVPGQSRFYNEQFF. The CDR3 DNA is TGTGCCAGCAGCTCAAGAAAAGTCCCGGGACAGTCAAGATTCTACAATGAGCAGTTCTTC. This chain links TRBV5-4 with TRBJ2-1; 7 bases map to TRBD1. V lost 3 bases, J lost 3 bases, and 21 bases stayed unmatched. CDR1 and CDR2 (germline): SGHNT, YYREEE (reference sequence). This CDR3 contains 20 residues.

This rearrangement joins TRBV6-1 to TRBJ1-5, with a tentative D call TRBD1 (6 bases). Germline assignment: CDR1 MNHNS and CDR2 SASEGT. The V end lost 7 bases, the J end lost 3 bases, and 10 bases lay between the germline ends. This CDR3 is built from 13 residues. CDR3 loop: CASTRDTNQPQHF. CDR3 coding DNA: TGTGCCAGCACTCGGGACACCAATCAGCCCCAGCATTTT.

The chain combines TRBV6-5 with TRBJ1-4; D not certain. The CDR3 totals 14 residues. Germline assignment: CDR1 MNHEY and CDR2 SVGAGI. Trimming stripped 0 bases from V and 5 bases from J, with 7 bases between. The CDR3 loop reads CASSYSIANEKLFF. For the CDR3, the DNA is TGTGCCAGCAGTTACTCAATAGCGAATGAAAAACTGTTTTTT.

This sequence joins TRBV7-8 and TRBJ2-5, with a weak D call TRBD1 (6 bases). Trimming left V 3 bases short and J 5 bases short, with 13 bases between. The CDR3 spans 14 residues. Per germline, CDR1 SGHVS and CDR2 FQNEAQ. The CDR3 is CASSFRTAEETQYF. As DNA, the CDR3 is TGTGCCAGCAGCTTTAGGACAGCCGAGGAGACCCAGTACTTC.

J is TRBJ2-3 and V is TRBV27; 10 bases align to TRBD1. This CDR3 is built from 16 residues. V lost 5 bases and J lost 3; bases outside the gene matches: 8. Germline V gene sequence: CDR1 MNHEY, CDR2 SMNVEV (reference sequence). The CDR3 reads CASSHLTGGLTDTQYF. In DNA form, the CDR3 reads TGTGCCAGCAGTCACTTGACAGGGGGCCTTACAGATACGCAGTATTTT.

This chain links TRBV25-1 with TRBJ1-4, with D possibly TRBD1 on 5 matching bases. Per germline, CDR1 MGHDK and CDR2 SYGVNS. This CDR3 spans 16 amino acids. Trimming left V 5 bases short and J 4 bases short, with 17 bases between. The CDR3 here is CASSPRGGTYNEKLFF. In DNA form, the CDR3 reads TGTGCCAGCAGTCCGCGGGGAGGGACTTATAATGAAAAACTGTTTTTT.

The chain couples TRBV11-1 to TRBJ2-3, with 11 bases identical to TRBD2. Germline CDR1 is SGHAT and CDR2 is FQDESV (reference sequence). Trimming at V came to 1 base and at J to 5 bases, leaving 2 bases not matched to a gene. CDR3 length equals 15 residues. The CDR3 DNA is TGTGCCAGCAGCTTAGTCGGGACTAGCGGAGATACGCAGTATTTT. Protein sequence: CASSLVGTSGDTQYF.

V gene TRBV19 combines with J gene TRBJ2-7; D is possibly TRBD2 (7 bases). The CDR3 consists of 12 residues. Germline CDR1 and CDR2: LNHDA and SQIVND (reference sequence). With 5 bases removed from V and 6 bases from J, the gap between germline ends came to 11 bases. The CDR3 reads CASSLRGGEQYF. The CDR3 region has the DNA TGTGCCAGTAGTCTGAGGGGGGGCGAGCAGTACTTC.

The V gene is TRBV11-2, the J gene TRBJ2-7, with TRBD1 as a possible D gene (5 bases). The CDR3 loop spans 16 amino acids. The V and J ends lost 5 bases and 1 base respectively, with 18 bases between them. Germline CDR1 is SGHAT and CDR2 is FQNNGV. The CDR3 DNA follows: TGTGCCAGCAGCCCAGAAGGGGCAGCTTCGTCCTACGAGCAGTACTTC. Amino acids: CASSPEGAASSYEQYF.

The V gene is TRBV14, the J gene TRBJ2-4; 7 nucleotides align to TRBD2. The length of the CDR3 is 15 residues. Germline CDR1 reads SGHDN; CDR2 reads FVKESK. V shed 4 bases, J shed 7 bases, and the junction held 10 bases outside the gene matches. This chain's CDR3 is CASSPWGRGANIQYF. DNA for the CDR3: TGTGCCAGCAGCCCCTGGGGGAGGGGAGCGAACATTCAGTACTTC.